Following are 21 T cell receptor beta chains from one sample sequenced in a study of shared clonotypes between healthy human individuals. Here immunoSEQ multiplex PCR was the method, and the copy in TCRdb shows in-frame clones only, minus some. The sample consists of about 600,000 clones, about 96% of them appearing once. The sequencing sample was made of naive CD4+ T cells sorted from blood. The subset: CD45RA+ positively selected. These receptors came from a woman aged 30 to 39 in good health.

V and J are TRBV28 and TRBJ1-5; D unresolved. CDR1 is MDHEN and CDR2 is SYDVKM in the germline V gene. V was shortened by 3 bases and J by 7 bases, with 7 bases between the two germline ends. The CDR3 contains 12 residues. Here the CDR3 reads CASSFLGQPQHF. The CDR3, as DNA: TGTGCCAGCAGTTTCCTCGGGCAGCCCCAGCATTTT.

This chain's CDR3 is CASSRSTGSYEQYF. CDR3 nucleotides: TGTGCCAGCAGCCGCTCAACGGGCTCCTACGAGCAGTACTTC. V and J are TRBV28 and TRBJ2-7; D not resolved. The V gene lost 6 bases and the J gene lost 0 bases, with 12 bases spanning the gap. The CDR3 spans 14 residues. Germline-derived CDR1 and CDR2 are MDHEN and SYDVKM.

V is TRBV6-5 and J is TRBJ1-5, with TRBD1 matching over 7 bases. Germline V CDR1 and CDR2: MNHEY, SVGAGI. With 0 bases clipped from V and 4 bases from J, the junction kept 3 bases outside the gene matches. The CDR3 has 15 residues. The CDR3 is CASSYSGGENQPQHF. In nucleotides, the CDR3 is TGTGCCAGCAGTTACTCAGGGGGCGAGAATCAGCCCCAGCATTTT.

A word on this clone: Other DNA sequences within the sample encode an identical CDR3. This chain uses TRBV20-1 with TRBJ2-7, with D hard to call. CDR1 and CDR2 (germline): DFQATT, SNEGSKA (reference sequence). The CDR3 has 11 amino acids. The V gene lost 6 bases and the J gene lost 3 bases, with 9 bases spanning the gap. The CDR3 nucleotides are TGCAGTGCCCGCGACAACTACGAGCAGTACTTC. Translated: CSARDNYEQYF.

The CDR3 loop reads CASLGRARGEQYF. The CDR3 DNA is TGTGCCAGCCTTGGTAGGGCGAGGGGAGAGCAGTACTTC. V is TRBV28 and J is TRBJ2-7; D is perhaps TRBD1 or TRBD2 (5 bases each). This CDR3 contains 13 residues. V was cut by 8 bases and J by 7 bases, with 18 bases left in between. Per germline, CDR1 MDHEN and CDR2 SYDVKM.

The CDR3: CASGGETQYF. CDR3 in DNA: TGTGCCAGTGGAGGAGAGACCCAGTACTTC. V is TRBV27 and J is TRBJ2-5; a possible D gene is TRBD2 (5 bases). V shed 9 bases and J shed 4 bases, with 6 bases lying between them. The CDR3 covers 10 residues. Germline CDR1 is MNHEY and CDR2 is SMNVEV (reference sequence).

This rearrangement joins TRBV15 to TRBJ2-3, with 8 bases that match TRBD2. The CDR3 loop spans 15 amino acids. Trimming took 5 bases from V and 4 from J; bases not matched to a gene: 8. Germline V lookup: CDR1 LNHNV, CDR2 YYDKDF (reference sequence). The chain's CDR3 is CATSPGGAGSDTQYF. DNA for the CDR3: TGTGCCACCAGCCCGGGGGGGGCGGGTTCAGATACGCAGTATTTT.

This chain links TRBV10-3 with TRBJ1-1; weak D call: TRBD1 (5 bases). Per the germline V gene, CDR1 is ENHRY and CDR2 is SYGVKD. Trimming took off 4 bases at V and 6 bases at J, with 12 bases between the two ends. This CDR3 has 13 residues. The CDR3: CAISGEGRPEAFF. CDR3 in DNA: TGTGCCATCAGTGGAGAGGGGCGCCCTGAAGCTTTCTTT.

The rearrangement joins TRBV11-3 to TRBJ2-1; D may be TRBD1 (5 bases). This CDR3 spans 15 amino acids. Germline CDR1 and CDR2: SGHNT and YENEEA. Trimming removed 8 bases at V and 6 bases at J, with 20 bases between. CDR3 nucleotides: TGTGCCAGCGGATTTAGGGGCTTCAATCGCAATGAGCAGTTCTTC. Protein: CASGFRGFNRNEQFF. The whole variable domain, remainder taken from reference TRBV11-3 and TRBJ2-1, is EAGVVQSPRYKIIEKKQPVAFWCNPISGHNTLYWYLQNLGQGPELLIRYENEEAVDDSQLPKDRFSAERLKGVDSTLKIQPAELGDSAVYLCASGFRGFNRNEQFFGPGTRLTVL.

CDR3 sequence (DNA): TGTGCCAGCAGTTACTCGATTGAGGGGGGAGGCTACACCTTC. It specifies CASSYSIEGGGYTF. V is TRBV6-5 and J is TRBJ1-2, with D possibly matching TRBD1 (6 bases). Germline CDR1 reads MNHEY; CDR2 reads SVGAGI. V lost 0 bases and J 8 bases, leaving 13 bases between the germline ends. The CDR3 has 14 residues.

V is TRBV5-5 and J is TRBJ1-2; the D gene is possibly TRBD1 (6 bases). This CDR3 is built from 15 residues. Germline CDR1 is SGHKS and CDR2 is YYEKEE (reference sequence). V lost 4 bases and J 2 bases, leaving 15 bases between the germline ends. CDR3 coding DNA: TGTGCCAGCAGCCCCTCGGGGGGCGAAAACTATGGCTACACCTTC. This encodes CASSPSGGENYGYTF. The full variable domain, its missing parts supplied by reference TRBV5-5 and TRBJ1-2, is DAGVTQSPTHLIKTRGQQVTLRCSPISGHKSVSWYQQVLGQGPQFIFQYYEKEERGRGNFPDRFSARQFPNYSSELNVNALLLGDSALYLCASSPSGGENYGYTFGSGTRLTVV.

The rearrangement uses TRBV28 and TRBJ2-7, with 11 bases matching TRBD2. The CDR3 is made up of 15 amino acids. Germline trimming cut 6 bases from V and 3 bases from J; bases unmatched to any gene: 7. CDR1 is MDHEN, CDR2 SYDVKM, per germline. The chain's CDR3 is CASSSIAGGFYEQYF. In DNA, the CDR3 is TGTGCCAGCAGCTCAATAGCGGGAGGGTTCTACGAGCAGTACTTC.

The chain carries TRBV7-7 and TRBJ2-1; possible D gene TRBD1, 5 bases. Germline loops: CDR1 SSHAT, CDR2 FNYEAQ (reference sequence). The CDR3 extends over 16 amino acids. The V end lost 0 bases, the J end lost 5 bases, and 14 bases lay between the germline ends. The CDR3 is CASSLARWQGDNEQFF. For the CDR3, the DNA is TGTGCCAGCAGCTTAGCCCGGTGGCAGGGCGACAATGAGCAGTTCTTC.

On this clone itself: This CDR3 is also generated by other DNA sequences in the sample. The rearrangement joins TRBV28 to TRBJ1-1, with a possible D match to TRBD1 (6 bases). Germline CDR1 and CDR2: MDHEN and SYDVKM. Trimming pared 5 bases from V and 3 bases from J, leaving 7 bases between. The CDR3 sequence is 12 residues long. CDR3 loop: CASSTGYTEAFF. The CDR3 DNA reads as TGTGCCAGCAGTACAGGGTACACTGAAGCTTTCTTT.

CDR3 loop: CASSPSENTEAFF. The CDR3 bases are TGCGCCAGCAGCCCATCAGAGAACACTGAAGCTTTCTTT. The chain recombines TRBV5-1 with TRBJ1-1; D is unclear. The CDR3 is 13 residues long. With 4 bases removed from V and 1 base from J, the gap between germline ends came to 8 bases. Germline lookup yields CDR1 SGHRS and CDR2 YFSETQ. Supplemented by reference TRBV5-1 and TRBJ1-1, the full variable domain reads KAGVTQTPRYLIKTRGQQVTLSCSPISGHRSVSWYQQTPGQGLQFLFEYFSETQRNKGNFPGRFSGRQFSNSRSEMNVSTLELGDSALYLCASSPSENTEAFFGQGTRLTVV.

Comment on this clone: The same CDR3 can be traced to other DNA sequences in this sample. The CDR3 reads CASSLTSGSSYNEQFF. The DNA of the CDR3 is TGTGCCAGCAGCCTGACTAGCGGGAGCTCCTACAATGAGCAGTTCTTC. V gene TRBV28 combines with J gene TRBJ2-1, with 12 positions matching TRBD2. CDR1 is MDHEN and CDR2 is SYDVKM in the germline V gene. CDR3 length: 16 amino acids. J lost 0 bases, V lost 6 bases, and 3 bases had no gene match.

The chain links TRBV7-7 to TRBJ2-2; 11 bases match TRBD2. V was pared by 2 bases and J by 4 bases, with 15 bases of the junction left unmatched. The CDR3 consists of 20 residues. Germline CDR1 is SSHAT and CDR2 is FNYEAQ (reference sequence). CDR3 sequence (DNA): TGTGCCAGCAGCTTACGTGTTAGCGGGAGGGCCGGAGTATCCACCGGGGAGCTGTTTTTT. The encoded protein is CASSLRVSGRAGVSTGELFF. The full variable domain, its missing parts supplied by reference TRBV7-7 and TRBJ2-2, is GAGVSQSPRYKVTKRGQDVTLRCDPISSHATLYWYQQALGQGPEFLTYFNYEAQPDKSGLPSDRFSAERPEGSISTLTIQRTEQRDSAMYRCASSLRVSGRAGVSTGELFFGEGSRLTVL.

This chain connects TRBV5-4 to TRBJ2-7, with no clear D. Germline V gene lookup returns CDR1 SGHNT and CDR2 YYREEE (reference sequence). Trimming stripped 4 bases from V and 3 bases from J, with 11 bases between. The CDR3 is made up of 13 amino acids. The CDR3 sequence: CASSPARVYEQYF. Written as DNA, the CDR3 is TGTGCCAGCAGCCCCGCTAGGGTCTACGAGCAGTACTTC.

The CDR3 loop reads CASSSPSLASNSYNEQFF. The CDR3 DNA reads as TGTGCCAGCAGCTCCCCCTCCCTAGCGTCGAACTCCTACAATGAGCAGTTCTTC. The chain joins TRBV7-2 to TRBJ2-1; maybe TRBD2 (6 bases). CDR3 size: 18 residues. The germline CDR1 and CDR2 sequences are SGHTA and FQGNSA. Trimming pared 4 bases from V and 0 bases from J, leaving 19 bases between.

In its sample, this clone was seen once. V and J are TRBV18 and TRBJ2-1; maybe TRBD2 (7 bases). V lost 1 base, J lost 9 bases, and 13 bases lay in between. The CDR3 is 14 amino acids. The germline V gene encodes CDR1 KGHSH and CDR2 LQKENI. The CDR3 spells CASSPLAGEGEQFF. The CDR3 DNA sequence: TGTGCCAGCTCACCACTAGCAGGGGAGGGTGAGCAGTTCTTC.

The J gene is TRBJ2-1, the V gene TRBV10-3, with TRBD2 identical over 15 bases. Germline V gene lookup returns CDR1 ENHRY and CDR2 SYGVKD. After removal of 0 bases from V and 7 bases from J, the junction contained 1 base not matched to a gene. The CDR3 consists of 16 residues. CDR3 sequence (DNA): TGTGCCATCAGTGAGTCCGGGACTAGCGGGAGGAATGAGCAGTTCTTC. It translates to CAISESGTSGRNEQFF.